What follows describes a single TCR beta chain. Its antigen is currently not known. Base-call qualities are not available, and no considerably larger clone is one nucleotide away. Using the deep immunoSEQ assay, TCR CDR3 regions were amplified from genomic DNA by multiplex PCR. Extracted genomic DNA from each cell subset was distributed evenly across all wells of several immunoSEQ 96-well plates, and each plate was treated as a replicate. For sorted subsets, approximately 200 ng of genomic DNA, equivalent to some 30,000 T cell genomes, went into each replicate PCR. Purified libraries were measured with a Qubit 3.0 fluorometer, size-checked on a Bioanalyzer 2100, and measured again with the KAPA Library Quantification kit. Each immunoSEQ 96-well plate was sequenced on its own single-read 150-cycle Illumina NextSeq 550 flow cell. Per the original workflow: Because only junctional sequences without quality scores were contained in the immunoSEQ output, filtering matching that applied to full-length reads could not be performed. Sequences were annotated with PyIR, a Python wrapper for IgBLAST v1.9, and V/J genes and CDR3 were assigned using IMGT germline references. Reads were removed for weak V/J assignments (E-value above 1e-6), missing CDR3, stop codons, out-of-frame junctions, or ambiguous translated residues. V3J clonotypes were defined by identical inferred V gene, J gene, and CDR3 amino acid sequence. To compute the percentage overlap between repertoires, the number of shared unique clonotypes was divided by the size of the smaller repertoire. Three approaches were used to assess repertoire richness: RTK rarefaction, the Chao1 estimator, and Recon v2.1 estimates of unobserved clonotypes. Generation probabilities were computed with OLGA for all TCRbeta clonotypes obtained by the gDNA method from four donors. Imported from immuneACCESS, the table was reduced by TCRdb to in-frame sequences with V and J called. These copies leave out some clones; in studies compared against another copy, an unresolved V gene accounts for under half, and the cause of the remainder is not known. V and J calls and clone size follow that table, whereas D and trimming were derived from the DNA. The sample table lists 550,000 to 850,000 clones, approximately 79% of them with a count of one. The ten largest account for approximately 1.8% of the sample.

This sample is drawn from a study of shared clonotypes between healthy human individuals (dated by TCRdb to 2019 to 2021). With regard to the full study: A couple of women and three men aged 18 to 49 years were included in the cohort. Per donor, three plates each were used for CD4 naive and CD4 memory, two for CD8 naive, and one for CD8 memory. The study deeply sequenced blood TCR repertoires of about five healthy adults to estimate repertoire size and the extent of clonotype sharing between individuals. To increase sequencing depth and limit assay-specific biases, different laboratories used diverse techniques to prepare libraries and sequence TCR repertoires. Leukapheresis yielded between about 0.9 and 8.9 billion PBMCs per donor.

The donors were healthy, HIV-negative adults with no recently reported acute infections or vaccinations. Only Caucasian adults living in Nashville, Tennessee, USA were represented among the donors. CD4+ T cells were enriched through magnetic negative selection, after which naive cells were positively selected on CD45RA and the remaining negative fraction served as the memory subset. Blood was obtained by leukapheresis, after which PBMCs were separated by Ficoll-Histopaque density gradient centrifugation and cryopreserved in liquid nitrogen vapor phase. Analytical flow cytometry was used to check the purity and quantity of each magnetically sorted T cell population. Each sorted fraction had its genomic DNA isolated and then quantified by UV absorbance on a Nanodrop 2000c. CDR3 length: 14 amino acids, cysteine to phenylalanine. The retained sequence is limited to the CDR3, 42 bases, with the frame set at the first base. The V end loses 3 bases and the J end loses 4 bases, and a stretch of 10 bases separates them. From the germline V gene, CDR1 is KGHSH and CDR2 is LQKENI.

What the research found in general, with its limitations: Sampling was restricted to blood, and TCR repertoires in tissues likely differ from the TCR repertoires found in blood. Roughly 5% of naive CD4, 3.5% of naive CD8, about 2.5% of memory CD4, and around 0.4% of memory CD8 clonotypes were shared across several donors. Rarefaction of sorted-subset datasets indicated incomplete sequencing despite the large sequencing depth. The genetic and exposure-history diversity represented was limited by the small number of donors. Clonotypes shared by all four sorted-subset donors showed higher generation probabilities than non-shared clonotypes. Pairwise subsampling led to the expectation that sequencing depth would affect the degree of clonotype sharing among donors. Naive subsets generally had larger estimated clonotype richness than memory subsets.

Sequenced sample: memory CD4+ T cells sorted from blood. According to the study, the label for this sample's cell subset or site signals: CD45RA-negative fraction. The clonotype was recovered from a woman younger than 45 in good health. Recombination connected TRBV18 to TRBJ1-5; the D gene assignment is ambiguous. The sequenced DNA is TGTGCCAGCTCACCGGAGGCGGGAAATCAGCCCCAGCATTTT. Translated, this is CASSPEAGNQPQHF.